The 24 T cell receptor beta chains given below trace back to one sample, sequenced in a study of blood T cell repertoires in COVID-19. The table came from immunoSEQ multiplex PCR; TCRdb's copy has only in-frame clones and leaves some out. The table lists more than 60,000 clones, 90% of them singletons. Sequencing was done on a sample of peripheral blood. Source of these receptors: a human donor in a cohort sampled during active COVID-19.

The CDR3 is CASSALAGGRMNYNEQFF. The CDR3 coding sequence is TGTGCCAGCAGTGCACTAGCGGGGGGGCGGATGAACTACAATGAGCAGTTCTTC. The chain has TRBV6-2 or TRBV6-3 and TRBJ2-1, with 13 bases fitting TRBD2. Germline values: CDR1 MNHEY, CDR2 SVGEGT. The CDR3 loop spans 18 amino acids. Losses at the gene ends were 5 bases for V and 3 bases for J; bases not matched to a gene: 10.

The gene calls are TRBV6-2 or TRBV6-3 and TRBJ1-1, with 8 bases that match TRBD1. This CDR3 spans 14 amino acids. Trimming removed 6 bases from V and 3 bases from J; junction bases left unmatched: 6. From germline, CDR1 is MNHEY and CDR2 SVGEGT. CDR3 amino acids: CASSLRGRDTEAFF. The CDR3 nucleotides read TGTGCCAGCAGCCTCAGGGGGCGGGACACTGAAGCTTTCTTT.

CDR3 amino acids: CASSYRNNRGSSNSPLHF. In DNA, the CDR3 is TGCGCCAGCAGCTATCGGAATAACAGGGGATCTTCCAATTCACCCCTCCACTTT. V usage is TRBV5-1 and J usage is TRBJ1-6, with 7 bases matching TRBD1. Germline CDR1 SGHRS, CDR2 YFSETQ. The CDR3 has 18 amino acids. J was trimmed by 7 bases and V by 3 bases; bases with no gene match: 16.

The V call is TRBV30, the J call TRBJ2-5; 9 bases are a match to TRBD1. The germline gives CDR1 GTSNPN, CDR2 SVGIG (reference sequence). V lost 5 bases to trimming and J lost 1 base; unmatched junction nucleotides: 5. The CDR3 has 14 amino acids. CDR3 sequence reads: CAWGTGGSQETQYF. The CDR3 DNA follows: TGTGCCTGGGGTACAGGGGGCTCCCAAGAGACCCAGTACTTC.

CDR3 nucleotides: TGTGCCAGCAGCGTAGAAGAGGGGGCCTTGAACACTGAAGCTTTCTTT. The encoded protein is CASSVEEGALNTEAFF. The chain combines TRBV9 with TRBJ1-1; 7 bases align to TRBD1. The CDR3 contains 16 residues. CDR1 is SGDLS and CDR2 is YYNGEE in the germline V gene. V shed 0 bases and J 0 bases; nucleotides not matched to a gene: 5.

V and J are TRBV3-1 (or the pseudogene TRBV3-2) and TRBJ2-3; 8 bases are shared with TRBD2. Trimming took 1 base from V and 6 from J; bases not matched to a gene: 9. The CDR3 is 16 residues long. Germline CDR1 reads LGHDT; CDR2 reads YNNKEL (reference sequence). The CDR3 protein is CASSQGGTRGFDTQYF. The CDR3 DNA reads TGTGCCAGCAGCCAAGGGGGGACTAGGGGATTTGATACGCAGTATTTT.

The J gene is TRBJ2-7, the V gene TRBV6-2 or TRBV6-3; TRBD2 matches at 15 bases. The V gene's germline CDR1 is MNHEY and CDR2 SVGEGT. The CDR3 spans 21 residues. V was pared by 2 bases and J by 5 bases, with 19 bases of the junction left unmatched. CDR3 nucleotides: TGTGCCAGCAGTTACCCCCTCCTCGGACTAGCGGGGGGGCCGGCGATGAACGAGCAGTACTTC. Translated, it gives CASSYPLLGLAGGPAMNEQYF.

The chain is built from TRBV10-3 and TRBJ2-1; the match to TRBD2 covers 11 bases. Germline CDR1 ENHRY, CDR2 SYGVKD. With 2 bases clipped from V and 5 bases from J, the junction kept 2 bases outside the gene matches. This CDR3 spans 15 amino acids. The CDR3 sequence: CAISEASGGNNEQFF. The CDR3 DNA reads TGTGCCATCAGTGAGGCTAGCGGGGGGAACAATGAGCAGTTCTTC.

V usage is TRBV25-1 and J usage is TRBJ1-6, with TRBD1 matching over 7 bases. After removal of 7 bases from V and 2 bases from J, the junction contained 11 bases not matched to a gene. The CDR3 has 17 residues. From germline, CDR1 is MGHDK and CDR2 SYGVNS. The CDR3 DNA sequence: TGTGCCAGCAAGGTGGTGGACAGGCGAACCTATAATTCACCCCTCCACTTT. This sequence encodes CASKVVDRRTYNSPLHF.

The CDR3 coding sequence is TGTGCCAGCAGCGCCGGAGGACAGGGTGGGGAGACCCAGTACTTC. It specifies CASSAGGQGGETQYF. V is TRBV9 and J is TRBJ2-5; 8 bases are shared with TRBD1. Unmatched junction bases numbered 9, after V lost 3 bases and J lost 5 bases. CDR3 length equals 15 residues. The germline V gene encodes CDR1 SGDLS and CDR2 YYNGEE.

The chain combines TRBV5-1 with TRBJ1-5, with a tentative D call TRBD1 (6 bases). The V end lost 4 bases, the J end lost 2 bases, and 19 bases lay between the germline ends. This CDR3 comprises 17 residues. Germline V lookup: CDR1 SGHRS, CDR2 YFSETQ. CDR3 coding DNA: TGCGCCAGCAGCCTAGGGGGGGAGAGTAGAGGCAATCAGCCCCAGCATTTT. Its protein is CASSLGGESRGNQPQHF.

The J gene is TRBJ2-7, the V gene TRBV18; 8 nucleotides match TRBD1. The CDR3 runs to 16 residues. The germline V gene encodes CDR1 KGHSH and CDR2 LQKENI. V was pared by 6 bases and J by 1 base, with 11 bases of the junction left unmatched. CDR3 in amino acids: CASSRSGGASSYEQYF. CDR3 sequence (DNA): TGTGCCAGCTCGAGATCAGGGGGCGCGTCTTCCTACGAGCAGTACTTC.

In regard to this clone: At one boundary the junction diverges from the germline segment, which might be a read error. The chain combines TRBV5-1 with TRBJ2-3; 9 nucleotides align to TRBD1. The CDR3 has 13 residues. Germline V gene sequence: CDR1 SGHRS, CDR2 YFSETQ. CDR3: CASSLVPGQGVRF. In nucleotides, the CDR3 is TGCGCCAGCAGCTTGGTACCGGGACAGGGCGTTCGTTTT.

The gene calls are TRBV5-6 and TRBJ2-4; TRBD1 matches 8 bases. The CDR3 covers 14 residues. Germline CDR1 is SGHDT and CDR2 is YYEEEE. The trim removed 4 bases at V and 9 bases at J, leaving 9 bases unmatched. In DNA, the CDR3 is TGTGCCAGCAGCGCGCCAGGACAGGGACGCATTCAGTACTTC. It codes for CASSAPGQGRIQYF.

V is TRBV6-5 and J is TRBJ2-7; 8 bases align to TRBD1. The CDR3 contains 13 residues. Germline V gene data show CDR1 as MNHEY and CDR2 as SVGAGI. The trim removed 7 bases at V and 3 bases at J, leaving 5 bases unmatched. The CDR3, as DNA: TGTGCCAGCAAACAGGGGGGACTCTACGAGCAGTACTTC. The encoded protein is CASKQGGLYEQYF.

The chain joins TRBV6-5 to TRBJ1-1; D call uncertain. V was trimmed by 11 bases and J by 4 bases, leaving 14 bases between them. CDR1 and CDR2 from the germline V gene are MNHEY and SVGAGI. The CDR3 has 12 residues. The CDR3 sequence: CALGRETTEAFF. DNA for the CDR3: TGTGCCCTCGGGAGGGAGACCACTGAAGCTTTCTTT.

The chain employs TRBV29-1 and TRBJ2-5; TRBD1 matches 9 bases. The CDR3 length is 13 residues. Germline loops: CDR1 SQVTM, CDR2 ANQGSEA. V trimming: 7 bases; J trimming: 4 bases; junction bases outside the gene matches: 7. The CDR3 nucleotides read TGCAGCGCAAGGGACAGGGTGGGAGAGACCCAGTACTTC. Translating gives CSARDRVGETQYF.

In DNA form, the CDR3 reads TGTGCCAGCTTTTCCCGGGGGAGTCCCTCCTACGAGCAGTACTTC. Its protein product is CASFSRGSPSYEQYF. V gene TRBV6-6 combines with J gene TRBJ2-7; maybe TRBD2 (6 bases). Trimming left V 8 bases short and J 0 bases short, with 17 bases between. The CDR3 has 15 amino acids. CDR1 is MNHNY and CDR2 is SVGAGI in the germline V gene (reference sequence).

The V gene is TRBV18, the J gene TRBJ2-5; 12 bases line up with TRBD2. The V gene end was trimmed by 6 bases and the J gene end by 3 bases; junction bases not matched to a gene: 5. The germline gives CDR1 KGHSH, CDR2 LQKENI. There are 15 residues in the CDR3. The CDR3 coding sequence is TGTGCCAGCTCTACTAGCGGGGGGTCCAAAGAGACCCAGTACTTC. It translates to CASSTSGGSKETQYF.

This clone came up once. V and J are TRBV7-7 and TRBJ2-1; weak D call: TRBD2 (6 bases). Germline CDR1 reads SSHAT; CDR2 reads FNYEAQ (reference sequence). The CDR3 has 12 residues. Trimming left V 3 bases short and J 6 bases short, with 6 bases between. CDR3 nucleotide sequence: TGTGCCAGCAGCTTGGAGGGCAATGAGCAGTTCTTC. Its translation is CASSLEGNEQFF.

The chain has TRBV3-1 (or the pseudogene TRBV3-2) and TRBJ1-5; D remains ambiguous. The CDR3 has 15 residues. Per the germline V gene, CDR1 is LGHDT and CDR2 is YNNKEL (reference sequence). Deletions cut 8 bases from V and 5 bases from J, with 19 bases between. The CDR3 DNA reads TGTGCCAGCGGGCGAGGGTCAGGTCAGGATCAGCCCCAGCATTTT. This codes for CASGRGSGQDQPQHF.

The chain joins TRBV30 to TRBJ1-1; 10 nucleotides match TRBD1. Germline V CDR1 and CDR2: GTSNPN, SVGIG (reference sequence). The V segment lost 5 bases and the J segment 4 bases; nucleotides outside the gene matches: 4. The CDR3 has 13 amino acids. As DNA, the CDR3 is TGTGCCTGGCCGGACAGGGGGTCCACTGAAGCTTTCTTT. Translated: CAWPDRGSTEAFF.

This clone was found once. This chain uses TRBV3-1 (or the pseudogene TRBV3-2) with TRBJ2-7; 8 nucleotides align to TRBD2. Germline trimming cut 4 bases from V and 3 bases from J; bases unmatched to any gene: 8. The CDR3 has 15 residues. The germline CDR1 and CDR2 sequences are LGHDT and YNNKEL (reference sequence). CDR3 in amino acids: CASSPVGGASYEQYF. Written as DNA, the CDR3 is TGTGCCAGCAGCCCCGTCGGGGGGGCGAGCTACGAGCAGTACTTC.

The rearrangement uses TRBV7-2 and TRBJ1-2, with 9 bases matching TRBD1. The CDR3 has 13 amino acids. V lost 6 bases, J lost 7 bases, and 6 bases stayed unmatched. Germline CDR1 is SGHTA and CDR2 is FQGNSA. For the CDR3, the DNA is TGTGCCAGCAGTATGGACAGGGGTGGTGGCTACACCTTC. Encoded protein: CASSMDRGGGYTF.